Shown below are 12 T cell receptor beta chains from a single sample sequenced in a study of lymphopenia after photon versus proton radiotherapy. Clones were read by immunoSEQ multiplex PCR, and TCRdb kept only the in-frame ones, dropping some. The repertoire holds over 40,000 clones, with more than 90% as singletons. The input for sequencing was peripheral blood, taken from a patient treated with photon-based radiotherapy. These receptors came from a woman in her forties with cholangiocarcinoma.

CDR3: CASSLGATYEQYF. In DNA, the CDR3 is TGTGCCAGCAGCTTAGGAGCTACCTACGAGCAGTACTTC. The chain combines TRBV7-6 with TRBJ2-7; D is undetermined. Trimming pared 1 base from V and 2 bases from J, leaving 6 bases between. The germline gives CDR1 SGHVS, CDR2 FNYEAQ. The CDR3 extends over 13 amino acids.

The sample holds one count of this clone. The chain joins TRBV19 to TRBJ2-1, with D unresolved. Germline V CDR1 and CDR2: LNHDA, SQIVND (reference sequence). This CDR3 region has 14 residues. V was trimmed by 3 bases and J by 0 bases, leaving 6 bases between them. The CDR3 sequence: CASSMTLSYNEQFF. The CDR3 coding sequence is TGTGCCAGTAGTATGACCCTCTCCTACAATGAGCAGTTCTTC.

This sequence joins TRBV5-6 and TRBJ1-1; perhaps TRBD1 as D (5 bases). Per germline, CDR1 SGHDT and CDR2 YYEEEE. CDR3 length: 15 residues. Trimming took off 0 bases at V and 1 base at J, with 10 bases between the two ends. The CDR3 region has the DNA TGTGCCAGCAGCTTGGAGACAGCGACGAACACTGAAGCTTTCTTT. Translating gives CASSLETATNTEAFF.

CDR3 sequence (DNA): TGCGCCAGCAGCCCTGGACAGGTTACCCGCGAGCAGTACTTC. It translates to CASSPGQVTREQYF. The chain carries TRBV5-1 and TRBJ2-7, with TRBD1 matching 7 bases. The CDR3 extends over 14 amino acids. Per germline, CDR1 SGHRS and CDR2 YFSETQ. Losses at the gene ends were 4 bases for V and 6 bases for J; bases not matched to a gene: 10.

The rearrangement joins TRBV18 to TRBJ2-7; D gene uncertain. CDR1 and CDR2 from the germline V gene are KGHSH and LQKENI. V lost 5 bases and J lost 5, with 19 bases in between. The CDR3 runs to 15 residues. DNA of the CDR3: TGTGCCAGCTCAAGTAATGCCCCGCTGGGCAACGAGCAGTACTTC. This translates into CASSSNAPLGNEQYF.

This clone was observed a single time. J is TRBJ1-2 and V is TRBV5-1; TRBD1 matches at 9 bases. Germline assignment: CDR1 SGHRS and CDR2 YFSETQ. The V gene end was trimmed by 3 bases and the J gene end by 2 bases; junction bases not matched to a gene: 8. The CDR3 totals 16 residues. CDR3 sequence: CASSSAGTGKNYGYTF. The CDR3 DNA follows: TGCGCCAGCAGCTCAGCCGGGACAGGGAAAAACTATGGCTACACCTTC.

The gene calls are TRBV5-1 and TRBJ1-2; D is perhaps TRBD1 (6 bases). The CDR3 covers 15 residues. Trimming left V 0 bases short and J 8 bases short, with 17 bases between. Germline assignment: CDR1 SGHRS and CDR2 YFSETQ. CDR3 nucleotides: TGCGCCAGCAGCTTGGAACAGGGACGTCTGGAGGGCTACACCTTC. Its translation: CASSLEQGRLEGYTF.

This clone has just one count. V is TRBV7-3 and J is TRBJ2-1; TRBD1 is a possible D gene (6 bases). Germline CDR1 is SGHTA and CDR2 is FQGTGA. V was trimmed by 0 bases and J by 0 bases, leaving 12 bases between them. This CDR3 has 17 residues. The chain's CDR3 is CASSLTGTKSSYNEQFF. CDR3 in DNA: TGTGCCAGCAGCTTAACGGGGACAAAGAGCTCCTACAATGAGCAGTTCTTC.

The chain has TRBV5-8 and TRBJ1-5; D gene ambiguous. CDR1 is SGHTS and CDR2 is YDEGEE in the germline V gene. The CDR3 sequence is 17 residues long. Trimming took off 1 base at V and 5 bases at J, with 19 bases between the two ends. The DNA for the CDR3 is TGTGCCAGCAGCTTGATGGCAGCCCAGAGCCGCGATCAGCCCCAGCATTTT. Encoded protein: CASSLMAAQSRDQPQHF.

The V and J genes are TRBV28 and TRBJ1-1; D unclear. Trimming removed 4 bases at V and 10 bases at J, with 19 bases between. Per germline, CDR1 MDHEN and CDR2 SYDVKM. The CDR3 has 14 residues. The CDR3: CASSSDQGLWGAFF. The CDR3 nucleotides read TGTGCCAGCAGTTCCGACCAAGGACTTTGGGGAGCTTTCTTT.

This clone appeared a few times. This chain links TRBV6-6 with TRBJ1-4; maybe TRBD1 (5 bases). Trimming left V 0 bases short and J 0 bases short, with 8 bases between. CDR1 and CDR2 from the germline V gene are MNHNY and SVGAGI (reference sequence). The CDR3 loop spans 16 amino acids. CDR3 loop: CASSYSRGATNEKLFF. The CDR3 region has the DNA TGTGCCAGCAGTTACTCTCGAGGGGCAACTAATGAAAAACTGTTTTTT.

The CDR3 sequence: CASSQETDTQYF. The CDR3 nucleotides are TGTGCCAGCAGCCAAGAGACAGATACGCAGTATTTT. This chain links TRBV4-2 with TRBJ2-3; no firm D call. CDR1 LGHNA and CDR2 YNFKEQ come from the germline V gene. Trimming shortened V by 0 bases and J by 3 bases, and 1 base separated the two germline ends. The CDR3 covers 12 residues.